The sequence of this T cell receptor beta chain was determined in a study of T-cell memory formation after mild COVID-19. The TCR alpha and TCR beta cDNA libraries, bearing sample barcodes and UMIs, were generated by 5'RACE using constant-segment primers. TCRdb processed the 5' RACE reads anew with MiXCR; each CDR3 protein has one entry. The sample holds roughly 400,000 distinct CDR3 sequences; around 24% are singletons and the top ten take around 9%. This clonotype turned up a few times. Its cognate antigen is unknown. Study-wide results and limits: A balance of CD4 and CD8 characterized clones contracting day 15 to 85, whereas later expanders leaned CD4+. Nothing showed for sure that second-wave clones peaking on day 37 were SARS-CoV-2 specific.

The germline gives CDR1 SGHVS, CDR2 FQNEAQ. The CDR3 runs to 16 residues. The V gene lost 5 bases and the J gene lost 5 bases, with 20 bases spanning the gap. This chain links TRBV7-8 with TRBJ2-3; D might be TRBD2 (7 bases). This clonotype was obtained from an adult woman who had mild COVID-19 (a few samples of this study predate the infection). Cell type and time point are not known. Sequenced: PBMCs or a T cell subset sorted from them (not recorded which). The CDR3 DNA sequence: TGTGCCAGCAGCCCACTTGCAGGCGGGGGCCGAGATACGCAGTATTTT. This sequence encodes CASSPLAGGGRDTQYF.